What follows describes a single TCR beta chain. The source of the sample is a study of T cell responses to AZD1222 COVID-19 vaccine. The assay was immunoSEQ multiplex PCR, and TCRdb's table has in-frame clones only and misses some. This sample carries 150,000 to 200,000 clones, about nine tenths of them seen once, and the ten largest clones take about 6%. CDR3 length: 13 amino acids. Germline V gene data show CDR1 as SGHAT and CDR2 as FQNNGV. The ends were cut back, 2 bases at V and 1 base at J, with 5 bases in the middle. This TCR was sampled from an adult who received the AZD1222 COVID-19 vaccine. The chain recombines TRBV11-2 with TRBJ1-1; D gene unclear. Here the sequenced sample was peripheral blood, taken 28 days after the second AZD1222 dose. The CDR3, as DNA: TGTGCCAGCAGCTTAAAACGGAACACTGAAGCTTTCTTT. Its protein product is CASSLKRNTEAFF.